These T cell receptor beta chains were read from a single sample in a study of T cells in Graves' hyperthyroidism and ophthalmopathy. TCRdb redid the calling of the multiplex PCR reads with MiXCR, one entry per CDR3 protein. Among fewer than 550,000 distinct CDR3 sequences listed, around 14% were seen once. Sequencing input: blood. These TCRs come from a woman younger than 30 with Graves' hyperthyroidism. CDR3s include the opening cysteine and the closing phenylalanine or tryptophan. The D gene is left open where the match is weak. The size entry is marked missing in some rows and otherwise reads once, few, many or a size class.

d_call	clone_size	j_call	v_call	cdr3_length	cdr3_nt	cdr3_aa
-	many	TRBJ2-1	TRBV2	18	TGTGCCAGCAGCGACATTCCTCGTAATACTCCCTCCTACAATGAGCAGTTCTTC	CASSDIPRNTPSYNEQFF
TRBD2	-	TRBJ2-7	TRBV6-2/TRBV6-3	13	TGTGCCAGCACCGGGACTAGCCTCTACGAGCAGTACTTC	CASTGTSLYEQYF
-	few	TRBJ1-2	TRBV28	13	TGTGCCAGCAGTTTGGCAGGCCCTGAGGGCTACACCTTC	CASSLAGPEGYTF
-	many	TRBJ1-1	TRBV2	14	TGTGCCAGCAACCTAGAAGCGGCGAACACTGAAGCTTTCTTT	CASNLEAANTEAFF
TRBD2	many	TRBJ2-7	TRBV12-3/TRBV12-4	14	TGTGCCAGCAGTCAGACTAGCGGGGCCTACGAGCAGTACTTC	CASSQTSGAYEQYF
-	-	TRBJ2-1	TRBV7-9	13	TGTGCGGGAGTTTGGGGAGAGGGAAATGAGCAGTTCTTC	CAGVWGEGNEQFF
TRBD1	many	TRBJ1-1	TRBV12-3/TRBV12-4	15	TGTGCCAGCAGTTTAATACAGGGGAAGAACACTGAAGCTTTCTTT	CASSLIQGKNTEAFF
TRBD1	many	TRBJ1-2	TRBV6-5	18	TGTGCCAGCAGTTACTCTATAGGGACAGGCGCCTCCCAACATGGCTACACCTTC	CASSYSIGTGASQHGYTF
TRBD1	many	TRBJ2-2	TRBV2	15	TGTGCCAGCAGAAGAGACAGGGGGAACGCCGGGGAGCTGTTTTTT	CASRRDRGNAGELFF
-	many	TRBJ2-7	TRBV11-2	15	TGTGCCAGCAGCCACGGTGTGGATTGGGGCTACGAGCAGTACTTC	CASSHGVDWGYEQYF
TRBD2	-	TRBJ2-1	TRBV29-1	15	TGCAGCGTTTCTACCGGGACTAGCGGGTACGGTGAGCAGTTCTTC	CSVSTGTSGYGEQFF
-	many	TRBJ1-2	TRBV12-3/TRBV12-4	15	TGTGCCAGCAGTTTTTACGACAGGACGGACTATGGCTACACCTTC	CASSFYDRTDYGYTF
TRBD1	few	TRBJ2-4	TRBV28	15	TGTGCCAGCAGTTTTATCGACAGGGGAAAAAACATTCAGTACTTC	CASSFIDRGKNIQYF
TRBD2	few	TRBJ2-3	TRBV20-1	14	TGCAGTGCTAGAGAGGCGGGGGGCGCAGATACGCAGTATTTT	CSAREAGGADTQYF
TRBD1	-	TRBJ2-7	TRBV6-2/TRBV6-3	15	TGTGCCAGCAGAGTTATCGAGACAGGGTCCTACGAGCAGTACTTC	CASRVIETGSYEQYF
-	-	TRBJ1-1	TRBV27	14	TGTGCCAGCAGTCTTGGTAACATGAACACTGGAGCTTTCTTT	CASSLGNMNTGAFF
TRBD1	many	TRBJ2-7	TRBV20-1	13	TGCAGTGCCCCGACAGGGGACCCCTACGAGCAGTACTTC	CSAPTGDPYEQYF
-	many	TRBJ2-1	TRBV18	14	TGTGCCAGCTCACCCCCGGGAGCGCGCGATGAGCAGTTCTTC	CASSPPGARDEQFF
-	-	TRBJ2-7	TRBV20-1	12	TGCAGTGCTAGAGGCAGGGGCTGGGAGCAGTACTTC	CSARGRGWEQYF
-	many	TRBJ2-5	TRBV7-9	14	TGTGCCAGCAGCTTAGAAGCGCTGGCGGAGACCCAGTACTTC	CASSLEALAETQYF
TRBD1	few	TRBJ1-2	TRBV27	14	TGTGCCAGCCGAAGGGACAGAACTAACTATGGCTACACCTTC	CASRRDRTNYGYTF
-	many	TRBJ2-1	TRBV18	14	TGTGCCAGCTCACCACCGGAGTCCTCCGGGGGGCAGTTCTTC	CASSPPESSGGQFF
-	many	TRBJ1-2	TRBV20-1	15	TGCAGTGCTAGAGATGGGGCTGGGGGCCTCTATGGCTACACCTTC	CSARDGAGGLYGYTF
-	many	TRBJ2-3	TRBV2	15	TGTGCCAGCAGTCAGACAGCGGGTGCCACAGATACGCAGTATTTT	CASSQTAGATDTQYF
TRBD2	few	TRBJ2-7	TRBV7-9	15	TGTGCCAGCAGCTCGAATAGCGGGAGGGCGTATGAGCAGTACTTC	CASSSNSGRAYEQYF
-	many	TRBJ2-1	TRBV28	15	TGTGCCAGCAGTCGGACGGTTAGCTCCTACAATGAGCAGTTCTTC	CASSRTVSSYNEQFF
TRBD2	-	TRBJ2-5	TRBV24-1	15	TGTGCCACCAGTGATTGGAAGCGGGGAAGAGAGACCCAGTACTTC	CATSDWKRGRETQYF